This T cell receptor (beta chain) emerged from a study of shared clonotypes between healthy human individuals. CD8 cells classed as naive were CD45RO-negative and positively selected for CCR7, excluding terminally differentiated effector memory CD45RA+ cells. V shed 5 bases and J shed 6 bases, with 14 bases lying between them. In germline, CDR1 is MDHEN, CDR2 SYDVKM. The CDR3 has 13 residues. The study, taken as a whole, reports: Tissues were not sampled, only blood, and their repertoires likely differ.

TCRdb keeps only in-frame clones here, not all; method: immunoSEQ multiplex PCR. The table includes about 680,000 clones, roughly nine tenths detected once. Note on this clone: Its antigen remains unknown.

This sequence was found in a man aged 25-40 years in good health. The source material was naive CD8+ T cells sorted from blood. The chain uses TRBV28 and TRBJ2-7, with no clear D. The CDR3 protein is CASSPPADVEQYF. The CDR3, as DNA: TGTGCCAGCAGTCCCCCCGCAGATGTCGAGCAGTACTTC.